This is a list of T cell receptor beta chains from one sample in a study of blood T cell repertoires in COVID-19. Using immunoSEQ multiplex PCR, the repertoire was profiled, and TCRdb retains in-frame clones only, with some absent. The profile covers roughly 90,000 clones, with 80% to 90% appearing a single time and under 1.2% taken by the ten largest. Sequenced: peripheral blood. The receptors here all came from a human donor in a cohort sampled during active COVID-19. CDR3s include the opening cysteine and the closing phenylalanine or tryptophan. The order of the fields is V gene, J gene, D gene, clone size, CDR3 length, CDR3 protein, CDR3 DNA. A D gene is named only where the DNA matches it firmly. Size is stated for part of the rows, as once, few or many counts, or as a class when the clone is expanded.

V: TRBV28
J: TRBJ1-2
D: TRBD1
size: -
length: 13
CDR3: CASRTGGTDGYTF
DNA: TGTGCCAGCAGAACAGGGGGTACCGATGGCTACACCTTC

V: TRBV2
J: TRBJ1-5
D: -
size: once
length: 15
CDR3: CASSDGLGGNQPQHF
DNA: TGTGCCAGCAGTGACGGGTTAGGTGGGAATCAGCCCCAGCATTTT

V: TRBV30
J: TRBJ2-7
D: -
size: -
length: 12
CDR3: CARSQGSHEQYF
DNA: TGTGCCCGGTCCCAGGGTTCTCACGAGCAGTACTTC

V: TRBV5-6
J: TRBJ1-5
D: TRBD1
size: -
length: 16
CDR3: CASSRRDRGSNQPQHF
DNA: TGTGCCAGCAGCCGGCGGGACAGGGGTAGCAATCAGCCCCAGCATTTT

V: TRBV6-5
J: TRBJ1-1
D: -
size: -
length: 11
CDR3: CASGANTEAFF
DNA: TGTGCCAGCGGGGCGAACACTGAAGCTTTCTTT

V: TRBV5-1
J: TRBJ2-2
D: -
size: -
length: 14
CDR3: CASSLTSNTGELFF
DNA: TGCGCCAGCAGCTTGACTTCGAACACCGGGGAGCTGTTTTTT

V: TRBV10-1
J: TRBJ1-5
D: -
size: -
length: 13
CDR3: CASSVGLDQPQHF
DNA: TGCGCCAGCAGCGTGGGACTAGATCAGCCCCAGCATTTT

V: TRBV5-1
J: TRBJ2-5
D: TRBD2
size: -
length: 15
CDR3: CASSLLAGGRETQYF
DNA: TGCGCCAGCAGCTTACTAGCGGGAGGGAGAGAGACCCAGTACTTC

V: TRBV3-1/TRBV3-2
J: TRBJ2-7
D: -
size: -
length: 13
CDR3: CASSRLSSYEQYF
DNA: TGTGCCAGCAGCCGCCTAAGCTCCTACGAGCAGTACTTC

V: TRBV29-1
J: TRBJ2-1
D: -
size: -
length: 14
CDR3: CSVERDGTYNEQFF
DNA: TGCAGCGTTGAACGTGACGGGACCTACAATGAGCAGTTCTTC

V: TRBV30
J: TRBJ1-5
D: TRBD1
size: -
length: 13
CDR3: CAWSRQGDQPQHF
DNA: TGTGCCTGGAGTCGACAGGGTGATCAGCCCCAGCATTTT

V: TRBV5-3
J: TRBJ2-3
D: -
size: -
length: 16
CDR3: CARSPGLPTSTDTQYF
DNA: TGTGCCAGAAGCCCGGGACTCCCGACTAGCACAGATACGCAGTATTTT

V: TRBV27
J: TRBJ2-3
D: TRBD2
size: -
length: 15
CDR3: CASSRLAGTTDTQYF
DNA: TGTGCCAGCAGTCGACTAGCGGGAACCACAGATACGCAGTATTTT

V: TRBV27
J: TRBJ2-7
D: -
size: -
length: 14
CDR3: CASSSHVGSYEQYF
DNA: TGTGCCAGCAGTAGTCACGTCGGCTCCTACGAGCAGTACTTC

V: TRBV10-3
J: TRBJ2-3
D: -
size: -
length: 16
CDR3: CAISESGGGSTDTQYF
DNA: TGTGCCATCAGTGAGTCGGGTGGGGGGAGCACAGATACGCAGTATTTT

V: TRBV5-1
J: TRBJ1-2
D: TRBD1
size: -
length: 14
CDR3: CASSIRGQVYGYTF
DNA: TGCGCCAGCAGCATCAGGGGGCAGGTCTATGGCTACACCTTC

V: TRBV7-8
J: TRBJ1-1
D: TRBD1
size: once
length: 15
CDR3: CASSPRQGLNTEAFF
DNA: TGTGCCAGCAGCCCGCGACAGGGATTGAACACTGAAGCTTTCTTT

V: TRBV30
J: TRBJ1-5
D: -
size: -
length: 14
CDR3: CAWSGQSAGQPQHF
DNA: TGTGCCTGGAGTGGACAGTCTGCGGGGCAGCCCCAGCATTTT

V: TRBV6-6
J: TRBJ1-5
D: TRBD1
size: -
length: 15
CDR3: CASSATGQGGQPQHF
DNA: TGTGCCAGCAGCGCGACGGGACAGGGAGGCCAGCCCCAGCATTTT

V: TRBV29-1
J: TRBJ2-5
D: TRBD2
size: -
length: 14
CDR3: CSVVGLAGARTQYF
DNA: TGCAGCGTTGTAGGGCTAGCGGGAGCGCGGACCCAGTACTTC

V: TRBV11-3
J: TRBJ2-3
D: TRBD2
size: -
length: 14
CDR3: CASSRLARTDTQYF
DNA: TGTGCCAGCAGCCGACTAGCGAGGACAGATACGCAGTATTTT

V: TRBV19
J: TRBJ2-2
D: -
size: -
length: 13
CDR3: CASSIVEGRELFF
DNA: TGTGCCAGTAGTATAGTGGAGGGCCGGGAGCTGTTTTTT

V: TRBV24-1
J: TRBJ1-3
D: -
size: once
length: 16
CDR3: CATSPGDVALGNTIYF
DNA: TGTGCCACCAGCCCGGGGGACGTTGCTTTGGGAAACACCATATATTTT

V: TRBV11-1
J: TRBJ2-7
D: TRBD1
size: -
length: 16
CDR3: CASSFTSTGVGYEQYF
DNA: TGTGCCAGCAGCTTCACGTCGACAGGGGTCGGTTACGAGCAGTACTTC

V: TRBV7-2
J: TRBJ2-1
D: -
size: -
length: 14
CDR3: CASSSRTIYNEQFF
DNA: TGTGCCAGCAGCTCCCGGACAATCTACAATGAGCAGTTCTTC

V: TRBV7-3
J: TRBJ1-1
D: TRBD1
size: -
length: 14
CDR3: CASSLTGGNTEAFF
DNA: TGTGCCAGCAGCCTGACAGGGGGCAACACTGAAGCTTTCTTT

V: TRBV19
J: TRBJ1-3
D: TRBD1
size: -
length: 17
CDR3: CASSLGQGELPGNTIYF
DNA: TGTGCCAGTAGTCTGGGACAGGGTGAACTACCCGGAAACACCATATATTTT

V: TRBV7-3
J: TRBJ2-1
D: TRBD2
size: -
length: 15
CDR3: CASSLQTSGGGEQFF
DNA: TGTGCCAGCAGCTTACAAACTAGCGGGGGAGGTGAGCAGTTCTTC

V: TRBV19
J: TRBJ1-1
D: -
size: -
length: 16
CDR3: CASSPVWTAMNTEAFF
DNA: TGTGCCAGTAGTCCCGTTTGGACAGCAATGAACACTGAAGCTTTCTTT

V: TRBV14
J: TRBJ2-7
D: -
size: -
length: 14
CDR3: CASSQDLRFYEQYF
DNA: TGTGCCAGCAGCCAAGATCTACGGTTTTACGAGCAGTACTTC

V: TRBV10-3
J: TRBJ2-7
D: TRBD1
size: -
length: 14
CDR3: CAIRDGTETYGQYF
DNA: TGTGCCATCAGGGACGGGACAGAGACTTATGGGCAGTACTTC

V: TRBV5-6
J: TRBJ2-5
D: TRBD2
size: -
length: 15
CDR3: CASRASGDLQETQYF
DNA: TGTGCCAGCAGGGCGAGCGGGGACCTCCAAGAGACCCAGTACTTC

V: TRBV2
J: TRBJ2-3
D: -
size: -
length: 11
CDR3: CASSLEDTQYF
DNA: TGTGCCAGCAGCCTGGAGGATACGCAGTATTTT

V: TRBV12-3/TRBV12-4
J: TRBJ1-2
D: -
size: -
length: 13
CDR3: CASREGSEGGYTF
DNA: TGTGCCAGCAGGGAGGGATCGGAGGGCGGCTACACCTTC

V: TRBV7-7
J: TRBJ1-5
D: -
size: few
length: 16
CDR3: CASSFNGGESNQPQHF
DNA: TGTGCTAGCAGCTTCAATGGGGGCGAGAGCAATCAGCCCCAGCATTTT